Listed below are T cell receptor beta chains from one sample, sequenced in a study of cytomegalovirus exposure and HLA in healthy donors. The assay was immunoSEQ multiplex PCR, and TCRdb's table has in-frame clones only and misses some. The sample has over 70,000 clones; more than 70% are singletons. Sequencing used PBMCs. The receptor set was obtained from a male donor in good health and CMV-seropositive. Both conserved end residues are part of each CDR3. Fields, in order: J gene, D gene, V gene, clone size, CDR3 protein, CDR3 DNA. A D gene is named only where the DNA matches it firmly. Not every row has a clone size; where given, it reads once, few, many or a size class.

j_gene: TRBJ1-1; d_gene: TRBD1; v_gene: TRBV2; abundance: NA; CDR3aa: CASEPLTGKGTEAFF; CDR3nt: TGTGCCAGCGAACCGCTGACAGGGAAGGGCACTGAAGCTTTCTTT
j_gene: TRBJ1-3; d_gene: TRBD1; v_gene: TRBV7-9; abundance: NA; CDR3aa: CASSSMGQDGNTIYF; CDR3nt: TGTGCCAGCAGCTCCATGGGACAGGATGGAAACACCATATATTTT
j_gene: TRBJ1-1; d_gene: NA; v_gene: TRBV6-4; abundance: NA; CDR3aa: CASSDSAGNTEAFF; CDR3nt: TGTGCCAGCAGTGACTCTGCGGGGAACACTGAAGCTTTCTTT
j_gene: TRBJ2-7; d_gene: NA; v_gene: TRBV5-8; abundance: NA; CDR3aa: CASSWGPKTGEQYF; CDR3nt: TGTGCCAGCAGCTGGGGGCCCAAAACTGGCGAGCAGTACTTC
j_gene: TRBJ1-2; d_gene: NA; v_gene: TRBV25-1; abundance: once; CDR3aa: CASRRQGMDGYTF; CDR3nt: TGTGCCAGTCGACGGCAGGGCATGGATGGCTACACCTTC
j_gene: TRBJ2-1; d_gene: TRBD2; v_gene: TRBV11-3; abundance: NA; CDR3aa: CASSPRPASGNEQFF; CDR3nt: TGTGCCAGCAGCCCGAGACCGGCTAGCGGCAATGAGCAGTTCTTC
j_gene: TRBJ2-7; d_gene: NA; v_gene: TRBV27; abundance: NA; CDR3aa: CASSSGGAAYEQYF; CDR3nt: TGTGCCAGCAGTTCCGGGGGTGCCGCCTACGAGCAGTACTTC
j_gene: TRBJ2-3; d_gene: TRBD2; v_gene: TRBV4-2; abundance: once; CDR3aa: CASSQDLTSGGTSTDTQYF; CDR3nt: TGTGCCAGCAGCCAAGATCTCACTAGCGGAGGAACTAGCACAGATACGCAGTATTTT
j_gene: TRBJ2-1; d_gene: NA; v_gene: TRBV7-9; abundance: once; CDR3aa: CASSLAFQGMHEQFF; CDR3nt: TGTGCCAGCAGCTTAGCCTTTCAGGGGATGCATGAGCAGTTCTTC
j_gene: TRBJ1-5; d_gene: NA; v_gene: TRBV7-9; abundance: NA; CDR3aa: CASSLMNQPQHF; CDR3nt: TGTGCCAGCAGCCTTATGAATCAGCCCCAGCATTTT
j_gene: TRBJ2-7; d_gene: TRBD1; v_gene: TRBV19; abundance: NA; CDR3aa: CASSPQGALPYEQYF; CDR3nt: TGTGCCAGTAGCCCCCAGGGGGCTTTACCCTACGAGCAGTACTTC
j_gene: TRBJ2-7; d_gene: NA; v_gene: TRBV2; abundance: once; CDR3aa: CASSEGLGTPLRGQYF; CDR3nt: TGTGCCAGCAGTGAAGGCCTGGGGACTCCCTTAAGAGGGCAGTACTTC
j_gene: TRBJ1-1; d_gene: NA; v_gene: TRBV28; abundance: NA; CDR3aa: CASNHGTEAFF; CDR3nt: TGTGCCAGCAACCACGGGACTGAAGCTTTCTTT
j_gene: TRBJ2-3; d_gene: TRBD2; v_gene: TRBV28; abundance: once; CDR3aa: CASSPRVIAGRPDTQYF; CDR3nt: TGTGCCAGCAGCCCCCGGGTAATAGCGGGTAGGCCAGATACGCAGTATTTT
j_gene: TRBJ2-7; d_gene: NA; v_gene: TRBV2; abundance: once; CDR3aa: CASSGVDSTYEQYF; CDR3nt: TGTGCCAGCAGTGGAGTCGACAGTACCTACGAGCAGTACTTC
j_gene: TRBJ2-7; d_gene: TRBD2; v_gene: TRBV5-1; abundance: NA; CDR3aa: CASSRASGSLNGYEQYF; CDR3nt: TGCGCCAGCAGCCGTGCTAGCGGGAGCCTGAACGGGTACGAGCAGTACTTC
j_gene: TRBJ2-1; d_gene: NA; v_gene: TRBV7-9; abundance: once; CDR3aa: CASSPPFFRSSYNEQFF; CDR3nt: TGTGCCAGCAGCCCCCCCTTTTTCCGTAGCTCCTACAATGAGCAGTTCTTC
j_gene: TRBJ2-6; d_gene: NA; v_gene: TRBV7-9; abundance: NA; CDR3aa: CASRPRGSGANVLTF; CDR3nt: TGTGCCAGCAGGCCACGCGGATCTGGGGCCAACGTCCTGACTTTC
j_gene: TRBJ2-1; d_gene: NA; v_gene: TRBV6-1; abundance: NA; CDR3aa: CASSAAEETTEQFF; CDR3nt: TGTGCCAGCAGCGCCGCCGAAGAGACTACAGAGCAGTTCTTC
j_gene: TRBJ2-7; d_gene: TRBD2; v_gene: TRBV7-9; abundance: NA; CDR3aa: CASSGGGLASYEQYF; CDR3nt: TGTGCCAGCAGTGGGGGGGGACTAGCATCCTACGAGCAGTACTTC
j_gene: TRBJ2-7; d_gene: NA; v_gene: TRBV21-1; abundance: NA; CDR3aa: CASSKRGQYEQYF; CDR3nt: TGTGCCAGCTCCAAAAGGGGACAGTACGAGCAGTACTTC
j_gene: TRBJ2-6; d_gene: TRBD1; v_gene: TRBV5-6; abundance: NA; CDR3aa: CASSPPGTGVSNVLTF; CDR3nt: TGTGCCAGCAGCCCGCCAGGAACAGGGGTCTCCAACGTCCTGACTTTC
j_gene: TRBJ1-1; d_gene: NA; v_gene: TRBV30; abundance: NA; CDR3aa: CAWAGDTEAFF; CDR3nt: TGTGCCTGGGCAGGGGATACTGAAGCTTTCTTT
j_gene: TRBJ1-5; d_gene: TRBD1; v_gene: TRBV13; abundance: few; CDR3aa: CASSFGGGDQPQHF; CDR3nt: TGTGCCAGCAGCTTCGGAGGGGGCGATCAGCCCCAGCATTTT
j_gene: TRBJ1-3; d_gene: NA; v_gene: TRBV4-1; abundance: NA; CDR3aa: CASSQAGLTRAGNTIYF; CDR3nt: TGCGCCAGCAGCCAAGCCGGACTTACTCGAGCTGGAAACACCATATATTTT
j_gene: TRBJ1-4; d_gene: NA; v_gene: TRBV6-5; abundance: NA; CDR3aa: CASSPLFGSEKLFF; CDR3nt: TGTGCCAGCAGTCCCCTGTTCGGGTCGGAAAAACTGTTTTTT
j_gene: TRBJ2-7; d_gene: TRBD1; v_gene: TRBV5-1; abundance: NA; CDR3aa: CASSSTGSYEQYF; CDR3nt: TGCGCCAGCAGCTCGACAGGGTCCTACGAGCAGTACTTC
j_gene: TRBJ2-3; d_gene: TRBD2; v_gene: TRBV13; abundance: once; CDR3aa: CASSLTPGLAGGTDTQYF; CDR3nt: TGTGCCAGCAGCTTAACCCCGGGACTAGCGGGAGGGACAGATACGCAGTATTTT
j_gene: TRBJ2-7; d_gene: NA; v_gene: TRBV15; abundance: NA; CDR3aa: CATSRAVSSYEQYF; CDR3nt: TGTGCCACCAGCAGAGCGGTAAGCTCCTACGAGCAGTACTTC
j_gene: TRBJ1-4; d_gene: NA; v_gene: TRBV5-1; abundance: NA; CDR3aa: CASSEGQTTTNEKLFF; CDR3nt: TGCGCCAGCAGCGAAGGACAGACTACAACTAATGAAAAACTGTTTTTT
j_gene: TRBJ2-7; d_gene: NA; v_gene: TRBV4-1; abundance: NA; CDR3aa: CASSQENHGSYEQYF; CDR3nt: TGCGCCAGCAGCCAAGAAAATCACGGCTCCTACGAGCAGTACTTC
j_gene: TRBJ1-1; d_gene: NA; v_gene: TRBV27; abundance: NA; CDR3aa: CASSPRGGNTEAFF; CDR3nt: TGTGCCAGCAGTCCAAGGGGGGGGAACACTGAAGCTTTCTTT
j_gene: TRBJ2-5; d_gene: NA; v_gene: TRBV4-1; abundance: few; CDR3aa: CASSQEGRYQETQYF; CDR3nt: TGCGCCAGCAGCCAAGAGGGCAGGTACCAAGAGACCCAGTACTTC
j_gene: TRBJ2-3; d_gene: NA; v_gene: TRBV5-1; abundance: NA; CDR3aa: CASSLGGSGDTQYF; CDR3nt: TGCGCCAGCAGCTTAGGGGGTTCTGGAGATACGCAGTATTTT
j_gene: TRBJ2-7; d_gene: NA; v_gene: TRBV6-5; abundance: NA; CDR3aa: CASSYSGHRYEQYF; CDR3nt: TGTGCCAGCAGTTACTCGGGACACCGCTACGAGCAGTACTTC
j_gene: TRBJ2-1; d_gene: NA; v_gene: TRBV6-5; abundance: NA; CDR3aa: CASSPRERDNEQFF; CDR3nt: TGTGCCAGCAGCCCCCGCGAACGGGACAATGAGCAGTTCTTC
j_gene: TRBJ2-1; d_gene: TRBD1; v_gene: TRBV7-9; abundance: NA; CDR3aa: CASSATGGSYNEQFF; CDR3nt: TGTGCCAGCAGCGCAACAGGGGGCTCCTACAATGAGCAGTTCTTC
j_gene: TRBJ2-7; d_gene: NA; v_gene: TRBV25-1; abundance: NA; CDR3aa: CASSSAGSYEQYF; CDR3nt: TGTGCCAGTTCTTCAGCAGGTTCCTACGAGCAGTACTTC
j_gene: TRBJ1-4; d_gene: TRBD1; v_gene: TRBV5-1; abundance: NA; CDR3aa: CASSLDRGMEEKLFF; CDR3nt: TGCGCCAGCAGCTTAGACAGGGGGATGGAAGAAAAACTGTTTTTT
j_gene: TRBJ1-4; d_gene: TRBD1; v_gene: TRBV5-1; abundance: NA; CDR3aa: CASSIKQGPPAEKLFF; CDR3nt: TGCGCCAGCAGCATTAAACAGGGGCCCCCGGCTGAAAAACTGTTTTTT
j_gene: TRBJ2-5; d_gene: TRBD1; v_gene: TRBV28; abundance: NA; CDR3aa: CASMVRGRRETQYF; CDR3nt: TGTGCCAGCATGGTCAGGGGGCGAAGGGAGACCCAGTACTTC
j_gene: TRBJ2-7; d_gene: TRBD2; v_gene: TRBV25-1; abundance: NA; CDR3aa: CASSPSSGSYEQYF; CDR3nt: TGTGCCAGCAGTCCCTCTAGCGGCTCCTACGAGCAGTACTTC
j_gene: TRBJ2-3; d_gene: TRBD1; v_gene: TRBV11-3; abundance: NA; CDR3aa: CASSLGTGGLTDTQYF; CDR3nt: TGTGCCAGCAGCTTGGGGACAGGGGGCCTCACAGATACGCAGTATTTT
j_gene: TRBJ2-2; d_gene: NA; v_gene: TRBV5-1; abundance: once; CDR3aa: CASSLSVRQGNTGELFF; CDR3nt: TGCGCCAGCAGCTTGTCGGTTAGGCAGGGGAACACCGGGGAGCTGTTTTTT
j_gene: TRBJ2-3; d_gene: NA; v_gene: TRBV4-1; abundance: NA; CDR3aa: CASGRGERTDTQYF; CDR3nt: TGCGCCAGCGGCAGGGGCGAGAGGACAGATACGCAGTATTTT
j_gene: TRBJ1-5; d_gene: NA; v_gene: TRBV6-5; abundance: NA; CDR3aa: CASSYTVNQPQHF; CDR3nt: TGTGCCAGCAGTTACACGGTGAATCAGCCCCAGCATTTT
j_gene: TRBJ1-2; d_gene: TRBD1; v_gene: TRBV10-3; abundance: NA; CDR3aa: CAISIGQGNYGYTF; CDR3nt: TGTGCCATCAGTATTGGACAGGGTAACTATGGCTACACCTTC
j_gene: TRBJ2-7; d_gene: TRBD1; v_gene: TRBV7-2; abundance: once; CDR3aa: CASSLMGTGSYEQYF; CDR3nt: TGTGCCAGCAGCTTGATGGGGACAGGTTCCTACGAGCAGTACTTC
j_gene: TRBJ1-5; d_gene: NA; v_gene: TRBV28; abundance: NA; CDR3aa: CASSDFSEARLPQHF; CDR3nt: TGTGCCAGCTCTGATTTCTCCGAAGCCAGGCTGCCCCAGCATTTT
j_gene: TRBJ2-7; d_gene: TRBD1; v_gene: TRBV29-1; abundance: NA; CDR3aa: CSVEDYGTGGNEQYF; CDR3nt: TGCAGCGTTGAAGATTATGGGACAGGGGGAAACGAGCAGTACTTC